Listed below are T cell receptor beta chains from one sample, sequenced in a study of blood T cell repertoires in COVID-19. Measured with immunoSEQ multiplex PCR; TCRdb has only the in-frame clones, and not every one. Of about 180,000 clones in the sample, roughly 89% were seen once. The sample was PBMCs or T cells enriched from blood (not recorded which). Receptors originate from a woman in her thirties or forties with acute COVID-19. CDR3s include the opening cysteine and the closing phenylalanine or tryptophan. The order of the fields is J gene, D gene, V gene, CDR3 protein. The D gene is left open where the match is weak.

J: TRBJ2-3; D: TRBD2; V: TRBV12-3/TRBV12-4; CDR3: CASSFGTSGSSF
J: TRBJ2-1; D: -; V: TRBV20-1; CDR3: CSASGFGGYEQFF
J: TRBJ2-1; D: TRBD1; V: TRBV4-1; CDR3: CASSQVGPGGNEQFF
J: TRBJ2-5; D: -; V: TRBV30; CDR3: CAWSRQGGQTQYF
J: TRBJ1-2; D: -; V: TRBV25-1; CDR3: CASSEMSGRTYGYTF
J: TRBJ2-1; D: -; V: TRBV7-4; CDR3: CASSRPLAQGSSYNEQFF
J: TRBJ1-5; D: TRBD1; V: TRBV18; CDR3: CASSRTGTGDNQPQHF
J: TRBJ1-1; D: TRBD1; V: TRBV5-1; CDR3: CASSLRTGEGNTEAFF
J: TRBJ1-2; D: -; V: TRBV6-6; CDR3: CASSYGEQVGYTF
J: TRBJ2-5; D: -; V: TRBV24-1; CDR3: CATSDPGQTETQYF
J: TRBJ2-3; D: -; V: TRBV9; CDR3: CASSVASGTDTQYF
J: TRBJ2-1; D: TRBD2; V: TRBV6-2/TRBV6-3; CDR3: CASSGQGLAGNEQFF
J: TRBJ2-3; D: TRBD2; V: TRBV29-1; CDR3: CSVDRRLAGGPFTDTQYF
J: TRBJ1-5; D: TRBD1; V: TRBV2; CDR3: CASSDRTGERPQHF
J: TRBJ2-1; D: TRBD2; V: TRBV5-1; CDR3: CASSLGGLAGIGEQFF
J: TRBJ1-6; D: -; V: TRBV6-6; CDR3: CASSRQDRSYNSPLHF
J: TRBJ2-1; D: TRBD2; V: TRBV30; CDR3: CAWRGGTLAGGPRSYNEQFF
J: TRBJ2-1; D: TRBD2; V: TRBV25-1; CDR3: CASSEQGLAGGQVNEQFF
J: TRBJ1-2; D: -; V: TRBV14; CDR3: CASSQEADYGYTF
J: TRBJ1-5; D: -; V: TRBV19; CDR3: CASSGHRAKGNQPQHF
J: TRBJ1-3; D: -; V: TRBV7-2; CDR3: CASSPRTSGNTIYF
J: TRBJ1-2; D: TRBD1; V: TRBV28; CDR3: CASSYTRDRGFYGYTF
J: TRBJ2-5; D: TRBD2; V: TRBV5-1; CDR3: CASRTFSGSGGETQYF
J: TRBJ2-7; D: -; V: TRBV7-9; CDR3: CASSPGFKGYEQYF
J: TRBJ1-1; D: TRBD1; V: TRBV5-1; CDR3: CASSLARRTGANTEAFF
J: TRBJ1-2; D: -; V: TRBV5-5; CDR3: CASSFGVGGQDNYGYTF
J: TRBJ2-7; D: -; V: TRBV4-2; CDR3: CASSQDSGSYEQYF
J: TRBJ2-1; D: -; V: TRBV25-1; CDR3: CASSDPSSSYNEQFF
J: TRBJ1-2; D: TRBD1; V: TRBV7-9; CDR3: CASSLEGGFGYTF
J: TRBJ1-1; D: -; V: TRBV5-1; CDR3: CASSFELNTEAFF
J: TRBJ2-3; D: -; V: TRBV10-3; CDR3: CAISPGRGTDTQYF
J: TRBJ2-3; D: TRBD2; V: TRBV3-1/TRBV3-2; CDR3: CASSQVSGGVNTQYF
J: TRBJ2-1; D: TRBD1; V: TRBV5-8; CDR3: CASSPTGPLEWNEQFF